Below, one T cell receptor (beta chain) is given with its context. As handled by the study authors: Scientists estimated how many nucleated cells there were by amplifying reference gene primers. Libraries were prepared by immunoSEQ multiplex PCR; TCRdb keeps only in-frame clonotypes and omits some of them. The V and J calls and clone size are taken from that table; D and trimming were inferred from the DNA. The sample holds 100,000 to 120,000 clones, around 76% seen once. This entry belongs to a study of blood T cell repertoires in COVID-19. In germline, CDR1 is SGDLS, CDR2 YYNGEE. The V gene end was trimmed by 3 bases and the J gene end by 1 base; junction bases not matched to a gene: 8. The CDR3 is made up of 18 amino acids.

The sequenced material came from peripheral blood. This chain links TRBV9 with TRBJ2-2, with 11 positions matching TRBD2. This receptor was obtained from a woman in her seventies with acute or convalescent COVID-19. This chain's CDR3 is CASSASSGGILNTGELFF. The CDR3 nucleotides read TGTGCCAGCAGCGCCTCTAGCGGGGGGATTTTGAACACCGGGGAGCTGTTTTTT. Full variable domain (rest looked up from reference TRBV9 and TRBJ2-2): DSGVTQTPKHLITATGQRVTLRCSPRSGDLSVYWYQQSLDQGLQFLIQYYNGEERAKGNILERFSAQQFPDLHSELNLSSLELGDSALYFCASSASSGGILNTGELFFGEGSRLTVL.